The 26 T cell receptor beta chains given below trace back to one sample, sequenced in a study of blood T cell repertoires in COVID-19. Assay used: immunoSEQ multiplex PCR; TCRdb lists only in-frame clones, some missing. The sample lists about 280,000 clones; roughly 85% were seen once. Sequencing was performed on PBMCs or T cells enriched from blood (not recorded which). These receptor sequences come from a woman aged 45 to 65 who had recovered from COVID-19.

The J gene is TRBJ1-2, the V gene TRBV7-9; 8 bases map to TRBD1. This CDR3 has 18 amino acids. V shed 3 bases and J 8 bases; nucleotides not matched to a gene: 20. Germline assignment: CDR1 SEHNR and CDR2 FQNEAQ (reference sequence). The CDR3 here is CASSFSRRDRSPRGGYTF. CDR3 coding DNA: TGTGCCAGCAGCTTCTCCCGCCGGGACAGGAGCCCTCGCGGGGGCTACACCTTC.

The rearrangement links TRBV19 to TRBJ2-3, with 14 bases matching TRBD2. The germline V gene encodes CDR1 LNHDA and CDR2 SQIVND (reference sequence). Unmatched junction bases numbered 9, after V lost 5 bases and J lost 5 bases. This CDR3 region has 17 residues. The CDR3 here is CASSQRTSGRSEDTQYF. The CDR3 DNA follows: TGTGCCAGTAGTCAAAGGACTAGCGGGAGGAGTGAAGATACGCAGTATTTT.

The DNA for the CDR3 is TGTGCCAGCAAATCCGGGACAGGGAGCACCGGGGAGCTGTTTTTT. Protein: CASKSGTGSTGELFF. The chain combines TRBV18 with TRBJ2-2; the match to TRBD1 covers 9 bases. Germline assignment: CDR1 KGHSH and CDR2 LQKENI. The CDR3 is 15 amino acids. V lost 8 bases, J lost 4 bases, and 8 bases stayed unmatched.

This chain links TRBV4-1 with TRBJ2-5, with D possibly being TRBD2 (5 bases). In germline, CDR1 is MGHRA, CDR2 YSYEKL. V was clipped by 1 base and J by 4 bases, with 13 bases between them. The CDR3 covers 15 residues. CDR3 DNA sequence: TGCGCCAGCAGCCAAGGAGGGCTAGGCCCAGAGACCCAGTACTTC. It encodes CASSQGGLGPETQYF.

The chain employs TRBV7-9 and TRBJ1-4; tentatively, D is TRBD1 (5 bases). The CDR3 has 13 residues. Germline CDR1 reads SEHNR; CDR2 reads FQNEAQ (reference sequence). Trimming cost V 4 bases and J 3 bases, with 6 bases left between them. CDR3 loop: CASSWGANEKLFF. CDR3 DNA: TGTGCCAGCAGCTGGGGGGCTAATGAAAAACTGTTTTTT.

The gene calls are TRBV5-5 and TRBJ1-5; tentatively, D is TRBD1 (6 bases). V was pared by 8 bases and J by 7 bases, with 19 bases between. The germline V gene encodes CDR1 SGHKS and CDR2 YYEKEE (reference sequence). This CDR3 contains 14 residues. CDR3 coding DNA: TGTGCCAGTGCCGAAGCGGGGGCCGGGCAGCCCCAGCATTTT. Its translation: CASAEAGAGQPQHF.

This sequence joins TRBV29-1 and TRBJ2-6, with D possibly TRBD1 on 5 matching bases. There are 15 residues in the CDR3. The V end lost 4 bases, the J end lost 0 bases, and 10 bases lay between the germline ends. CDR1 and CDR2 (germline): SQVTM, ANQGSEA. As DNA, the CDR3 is TGCAGCGTTGCTGACAGCTTCTCTGGGGCCAACGTCCTGACTTTC. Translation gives CSVADSFSGANVLTF.

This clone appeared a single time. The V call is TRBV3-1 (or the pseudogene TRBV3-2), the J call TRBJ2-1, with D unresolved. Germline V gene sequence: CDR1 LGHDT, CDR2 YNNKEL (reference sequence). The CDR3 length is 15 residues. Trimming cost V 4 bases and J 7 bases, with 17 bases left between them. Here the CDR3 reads CASSPSRLILNEQFF. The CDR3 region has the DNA TGTGCCAGCAGCCCAAGTAGACTCATCTTAAATGAGCAGTTCTTC.

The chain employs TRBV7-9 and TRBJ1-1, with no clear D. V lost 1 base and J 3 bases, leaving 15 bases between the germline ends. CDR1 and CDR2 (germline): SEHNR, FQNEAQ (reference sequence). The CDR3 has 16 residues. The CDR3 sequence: CASSLVGGLIYTEAFF. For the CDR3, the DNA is TGTGCCAGCAGCTTAGTAGGAGGGCTGATCTACACTGAAGCTTTCTTT.

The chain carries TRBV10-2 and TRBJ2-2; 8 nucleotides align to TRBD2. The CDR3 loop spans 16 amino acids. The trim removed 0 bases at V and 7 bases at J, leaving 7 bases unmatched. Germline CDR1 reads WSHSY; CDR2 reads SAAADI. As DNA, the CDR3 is TGCGCCAGCAGTGAGTCGACGGGAGGGGGGCGCGGGGAGCTGTTTTTT. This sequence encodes CASSESTGGGRGELFF.

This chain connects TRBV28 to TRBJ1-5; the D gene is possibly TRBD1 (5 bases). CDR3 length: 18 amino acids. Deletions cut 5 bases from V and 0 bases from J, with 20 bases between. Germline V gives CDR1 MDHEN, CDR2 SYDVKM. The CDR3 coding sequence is TGTGCCAGCAGTCCGGTTTCAGGGTTTTCGTCTAGCAATCAGCCCCAGCATTTT. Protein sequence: CASSPVSGFSSSNQPQHF.

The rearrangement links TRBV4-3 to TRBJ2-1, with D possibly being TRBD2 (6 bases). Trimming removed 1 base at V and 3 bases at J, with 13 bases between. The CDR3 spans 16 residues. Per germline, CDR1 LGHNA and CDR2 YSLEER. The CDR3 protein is CASSQVGRTNYNEQFF. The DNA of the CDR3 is TGCGCCAGCAGCCAAGTCGGCAGGACTAACTACAATGAGCAGTTCTTC.

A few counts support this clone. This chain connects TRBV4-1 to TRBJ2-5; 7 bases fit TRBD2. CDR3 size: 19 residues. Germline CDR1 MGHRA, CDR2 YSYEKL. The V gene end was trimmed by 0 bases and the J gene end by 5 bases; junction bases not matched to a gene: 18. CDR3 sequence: CASSQERYGGSRSWETQYF. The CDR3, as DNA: TGCGCCAGCAGCCAAGAGCGGTATGGCGGGAGCAGGTCGTGGGAGACCCAGTACTTC.

The CDR3 is CASSTDRALGYTF. In DNA form, the CDR3 reads TGTGCCAGCAGCACGGACAGGGCGTTGGGCTACACCTTC. This rearrangement joins TRBV5-4 to TRBJ1-2, with 8 nucleotides matching TRBD1. The CDR3 loop spans 13 amino acids. V shed 4 bases, J shed 8 bases, and the junction held 7 bases outside the gene matches. Germline V gene lookup returns CDR1 SGHNT and CDR2 YYREEE (reference sequence).

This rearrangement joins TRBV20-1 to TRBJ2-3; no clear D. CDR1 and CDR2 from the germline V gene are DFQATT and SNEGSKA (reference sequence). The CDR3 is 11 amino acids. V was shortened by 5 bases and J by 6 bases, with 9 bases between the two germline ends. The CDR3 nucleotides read TGCAGTGCTGTTAGTAGCGATACGCAGTATTTT. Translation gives CSAVSSDTQYF.

CDR3 coding DNA: TGCGCCAGCAGCGTAGGACTAGCGGGGGAAGAGACCCAGTACTTC. Its protein is CASSVGLAGEETQYF. The chain employs TRBV5-1 and TRBJ2-5; the match to TRBD2 covers 13 bases. Germline V CDR1 and CDR2: SGHRS, YFSETQ. V gave up 4 bases and J gave up 3 bases; unmatched junction bases: 3. This CDR3 has 15 residues. Together with reference TRBV5-1 and TRBJ2-5, the CDR3 gives the full variable domain: KAGVTQTPRYLIKTRGQQVTLSCSPISGHRSVSWYQQTPGQGLQFLFEYFSETQRNKGNFPGRFSGRQFSNSRSEMNVSTLELGDSALYLCASSVGLAGEETQYFGPGTRLLVL.

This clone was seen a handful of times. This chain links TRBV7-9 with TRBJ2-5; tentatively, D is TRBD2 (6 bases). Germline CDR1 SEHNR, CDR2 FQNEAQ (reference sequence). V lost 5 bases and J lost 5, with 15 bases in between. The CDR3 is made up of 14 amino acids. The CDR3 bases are TGTGCCAGCAGCCCTAGCGCTAGTATCGAGACCCAGTACTTC. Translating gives CASSPSASIETQYF.

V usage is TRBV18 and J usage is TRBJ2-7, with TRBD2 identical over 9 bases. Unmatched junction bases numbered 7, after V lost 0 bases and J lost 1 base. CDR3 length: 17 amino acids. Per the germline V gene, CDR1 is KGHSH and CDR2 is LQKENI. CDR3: CASSPPRATSGSYEQYF. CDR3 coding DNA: TGTGCCAGCTCACCACCGAGGGCGACTAGCGGTTCCTACGAGCAGTACTTC.

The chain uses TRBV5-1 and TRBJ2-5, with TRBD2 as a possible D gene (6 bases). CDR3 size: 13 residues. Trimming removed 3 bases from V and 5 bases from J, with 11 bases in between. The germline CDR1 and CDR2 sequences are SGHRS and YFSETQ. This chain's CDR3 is CASSSGGPETQYF. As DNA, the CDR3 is TGCGCCAGCAGCTCCGGGGGACCGGAGACCCAGTACTTC.

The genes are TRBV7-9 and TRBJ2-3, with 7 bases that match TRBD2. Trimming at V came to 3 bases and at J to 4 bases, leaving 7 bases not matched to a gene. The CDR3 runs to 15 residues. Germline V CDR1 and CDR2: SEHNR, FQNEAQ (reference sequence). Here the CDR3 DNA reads TGTGCCAGCAGCTTTAGGGAGGGGCCCGCAGATACGCAGTATTTT. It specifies CASSFREGPADTQYF.

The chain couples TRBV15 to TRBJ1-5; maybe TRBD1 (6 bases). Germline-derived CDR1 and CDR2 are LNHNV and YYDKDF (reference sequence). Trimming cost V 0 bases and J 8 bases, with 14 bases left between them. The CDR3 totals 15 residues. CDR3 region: CATSREQGVREPQHF. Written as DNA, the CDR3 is TGTGCCACCAGCAGAGAACAGGGTGTTCGGGAGCCCCAGCATTTT. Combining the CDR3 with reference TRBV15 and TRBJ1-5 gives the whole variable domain DAMVIQNPRYQVTQFGKPVTLSCSQTLNHNVMYWYQQKSSQAPKLLFHYYDKDFNNEADTPDNFQSRRPNTSFCFLDIRSPGLGDTAMYLCATSREQGVREPQHFGDGTRLSIL.

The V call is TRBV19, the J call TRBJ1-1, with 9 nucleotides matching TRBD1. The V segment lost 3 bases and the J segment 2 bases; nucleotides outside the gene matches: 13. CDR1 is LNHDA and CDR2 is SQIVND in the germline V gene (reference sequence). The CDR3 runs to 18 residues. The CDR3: CASSMLTLQGQGNTEAFF. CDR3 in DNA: TGTGCCAGTAGTATGCTCACCTTACAGGGACAGGGAAACACTGAAGCTTTCTTT.

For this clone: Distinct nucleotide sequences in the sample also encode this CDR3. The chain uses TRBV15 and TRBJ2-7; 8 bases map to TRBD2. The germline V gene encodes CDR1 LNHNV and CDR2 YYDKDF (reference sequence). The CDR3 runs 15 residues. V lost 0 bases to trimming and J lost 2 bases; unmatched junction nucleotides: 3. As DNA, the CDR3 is TGTGCCACCAGCAGAGATCGGGGGGGAACCTACGAGCAGTACTTC. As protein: CATSRDRGGTYEQYF.

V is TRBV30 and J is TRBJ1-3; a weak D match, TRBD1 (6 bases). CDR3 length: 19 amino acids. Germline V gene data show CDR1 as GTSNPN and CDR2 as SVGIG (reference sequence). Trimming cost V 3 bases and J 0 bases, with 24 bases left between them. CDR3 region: CAWRRWGGRTADSGNTIYF. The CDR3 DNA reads TGTGCCTGGAGACGGTGGGGGGGTAGGACAGCCGACTCTGGAAACACCATATATTTT.

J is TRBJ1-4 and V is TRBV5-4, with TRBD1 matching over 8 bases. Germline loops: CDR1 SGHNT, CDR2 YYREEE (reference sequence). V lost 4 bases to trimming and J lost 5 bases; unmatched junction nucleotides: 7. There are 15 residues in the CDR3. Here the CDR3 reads CASSLTGQANEKLFF. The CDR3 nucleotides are TGTGCCAGCAGCCTGACGGGACAGGCGAATGAAAAACTGTTTTTT.

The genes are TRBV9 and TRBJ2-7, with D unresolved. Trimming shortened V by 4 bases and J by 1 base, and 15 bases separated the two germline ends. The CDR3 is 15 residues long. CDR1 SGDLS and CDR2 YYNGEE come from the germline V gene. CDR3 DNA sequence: TGTGCCAGCAGCCCGGGTCTGGCCCAATCCTACGAGCAGTACTTC. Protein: CASSPGLAQSYEQYF.